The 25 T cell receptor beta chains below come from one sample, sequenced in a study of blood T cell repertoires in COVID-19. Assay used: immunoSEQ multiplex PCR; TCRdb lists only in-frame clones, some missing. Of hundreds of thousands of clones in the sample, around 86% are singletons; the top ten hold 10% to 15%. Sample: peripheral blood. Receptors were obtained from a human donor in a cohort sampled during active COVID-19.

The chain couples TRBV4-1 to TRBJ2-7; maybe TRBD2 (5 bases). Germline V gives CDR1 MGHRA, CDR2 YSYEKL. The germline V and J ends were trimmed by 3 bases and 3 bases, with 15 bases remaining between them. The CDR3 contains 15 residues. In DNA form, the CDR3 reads TGCGCCAGCAGCCAGACGAGCGGCGCATACTACGAGCAGTACTTC. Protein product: CASSQTSGAYYEQYF.

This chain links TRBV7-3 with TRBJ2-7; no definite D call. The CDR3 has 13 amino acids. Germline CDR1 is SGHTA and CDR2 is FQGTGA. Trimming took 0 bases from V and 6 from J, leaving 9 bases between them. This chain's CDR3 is CASSLTPPGEQYF. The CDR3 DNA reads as TGTGCCAGCAGCTTAACCCCGCCGGGCGAGCAGTACTTC.

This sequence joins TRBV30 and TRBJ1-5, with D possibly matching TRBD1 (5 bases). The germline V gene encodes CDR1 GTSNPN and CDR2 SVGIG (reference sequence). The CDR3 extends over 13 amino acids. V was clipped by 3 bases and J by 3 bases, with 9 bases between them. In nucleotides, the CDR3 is TGTGCCTGGAGCTGGGACTCCAATCAGCCCCAGCATTTT. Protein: CAWSWDSNQPQHF.

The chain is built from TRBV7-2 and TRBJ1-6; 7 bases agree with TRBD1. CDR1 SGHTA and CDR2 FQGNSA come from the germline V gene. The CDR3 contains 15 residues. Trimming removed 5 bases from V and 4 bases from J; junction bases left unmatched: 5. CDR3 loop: CASSLRRGYNSPLHF. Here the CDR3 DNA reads TGTGCCAGCAGCCTCCGCAGGGGGTATAATTCACCCCTCCACTTT.

CDR3 nucleotides: TGTGCCAGCTCAACCGGGACAGGGTTATACGAGCAGTACTTC. Translating gives CASSTGTGLYEQYF. The V and J genes are TRBV18 and TRBJ2-7; TRBD1 agrees at 9 bases. Germline V gives CDR1 KGHSH, CDR2 LQKENI. The trim removed 5 bases at V and 4 bases at J, leaving 6 bases unmatched. The CDR3 has 14 residues.

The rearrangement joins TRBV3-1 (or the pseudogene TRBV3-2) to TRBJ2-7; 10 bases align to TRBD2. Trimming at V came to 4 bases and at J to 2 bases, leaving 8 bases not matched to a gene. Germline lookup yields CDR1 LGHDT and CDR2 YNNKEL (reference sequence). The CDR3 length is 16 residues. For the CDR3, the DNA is TGTGCCAGCAGCCGGCTAGCGGGAGACCCAACCTACGAGCAGTACTTC. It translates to CASSRLAGDPTYEQYF.

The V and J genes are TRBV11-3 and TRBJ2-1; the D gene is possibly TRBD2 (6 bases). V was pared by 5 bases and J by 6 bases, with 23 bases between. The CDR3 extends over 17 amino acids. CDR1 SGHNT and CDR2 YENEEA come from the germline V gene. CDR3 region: CASSPGRMLARGNEQFF. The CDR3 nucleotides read TGTGCCAGCAGCCCAGGAAGAATGCTAGCGAGAGGCAATGAGCAGTTCTTC.

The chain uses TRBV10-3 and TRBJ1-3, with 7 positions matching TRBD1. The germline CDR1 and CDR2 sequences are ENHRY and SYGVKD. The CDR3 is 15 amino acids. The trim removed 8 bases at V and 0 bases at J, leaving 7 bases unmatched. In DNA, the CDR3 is TGTGCCATCGCTGGCGGGACAGTCTCTGGAAACACCATATATTTT. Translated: CAIAGGTVSGNTIYF.

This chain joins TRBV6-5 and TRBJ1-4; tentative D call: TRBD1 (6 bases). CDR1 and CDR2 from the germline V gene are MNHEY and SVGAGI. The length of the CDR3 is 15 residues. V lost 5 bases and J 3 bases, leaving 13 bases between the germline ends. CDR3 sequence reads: CASSPRGAPNEKLFF. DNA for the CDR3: TGTGCCAGCAGTCCTCGGGGGGCGCCTAATGAAAAACTGTTTTTT.

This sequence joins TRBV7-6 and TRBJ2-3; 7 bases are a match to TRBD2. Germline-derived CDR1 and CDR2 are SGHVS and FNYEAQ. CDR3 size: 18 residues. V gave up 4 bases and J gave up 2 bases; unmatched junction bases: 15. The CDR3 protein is CASSSPNVGGGATDTQYF. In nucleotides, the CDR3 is TGTGCCAGCAGCTCTCCTAACGTGGGGGGAGGGGCCACAGATACGCAGTATTTT.

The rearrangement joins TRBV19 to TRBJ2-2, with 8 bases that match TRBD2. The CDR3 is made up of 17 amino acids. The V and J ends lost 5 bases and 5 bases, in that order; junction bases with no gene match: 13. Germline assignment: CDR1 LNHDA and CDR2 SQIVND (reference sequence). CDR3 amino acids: CASSPGLAKTLTGELFF. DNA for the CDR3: TGTGCCAGTAGTCCCGGACTAGCCAAAACACTTACCGGGGAGCTGTTTTTT.

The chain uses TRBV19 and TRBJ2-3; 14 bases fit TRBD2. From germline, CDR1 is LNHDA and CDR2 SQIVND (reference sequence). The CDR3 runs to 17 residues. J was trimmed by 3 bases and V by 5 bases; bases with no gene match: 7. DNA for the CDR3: TGTGCCAGTAGTTTACTGACTAGCGGGAGGGCTACAGATACGCAGTATTTT. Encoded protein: CASSLLTSGRATDTQYF.

The CDR3 reads CASSYGENNSPLHF. The CDR3 DNA sequence: TGTGCCAGCAGCTACGGGGAAAATAATTCACCCCTCCACTTT. The V call is TRBV5-4, the J call TRBJ1-6; D unclear. The CDR3 has 14 residues. V was clipped by 3 bases and J by 5 bases, with 9 bases between them. Germline-derived CDR1 and CDR2 are SGHNT and YYREEE (reference sequence).

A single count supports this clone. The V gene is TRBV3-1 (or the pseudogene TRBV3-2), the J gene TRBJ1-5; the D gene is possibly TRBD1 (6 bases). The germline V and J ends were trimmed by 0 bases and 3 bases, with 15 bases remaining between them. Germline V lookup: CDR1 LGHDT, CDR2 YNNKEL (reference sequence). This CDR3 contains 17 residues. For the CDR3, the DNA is TGTGCCAGCAGCCAAGAAATTTTTACAGGGCTCAATCAGCCCCAGCATTTT. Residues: CASSQEIFTGLNQPQHF.

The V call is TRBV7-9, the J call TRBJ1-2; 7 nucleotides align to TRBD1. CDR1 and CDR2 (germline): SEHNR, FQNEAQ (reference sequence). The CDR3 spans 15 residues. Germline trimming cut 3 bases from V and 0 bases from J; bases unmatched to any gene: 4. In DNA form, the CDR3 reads TGTGCCAGCAGCTTTGAGACAGGGACTAACTATGGCTACACCTTC. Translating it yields CASSFETGTNYGYTF.

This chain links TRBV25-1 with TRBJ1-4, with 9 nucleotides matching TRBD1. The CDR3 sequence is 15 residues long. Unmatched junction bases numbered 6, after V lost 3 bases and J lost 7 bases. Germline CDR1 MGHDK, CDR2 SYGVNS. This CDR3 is CASSDLQGAAEKLFF. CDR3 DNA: TGTGCCAGCAGTGACTTACAGGGGGCGGCTGAAAAACTGTTTTTT.

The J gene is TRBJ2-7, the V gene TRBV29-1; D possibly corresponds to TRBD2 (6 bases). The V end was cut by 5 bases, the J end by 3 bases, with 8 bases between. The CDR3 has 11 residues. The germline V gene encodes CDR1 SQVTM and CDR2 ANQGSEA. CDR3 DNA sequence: TGCAGCGTTCGGCGGGACTACGAGCAGTACTTC. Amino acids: CSVRRDYEQYF.

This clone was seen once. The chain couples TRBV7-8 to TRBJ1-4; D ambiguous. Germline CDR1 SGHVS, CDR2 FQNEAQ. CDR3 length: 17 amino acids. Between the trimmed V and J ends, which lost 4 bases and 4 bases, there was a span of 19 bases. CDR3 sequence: CASSSYAYISGNEKLFF. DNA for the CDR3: TGTGCCAGCAGCTCCTACGCATATATTTCCGGTAATGAAAAACTGTTTTTT.

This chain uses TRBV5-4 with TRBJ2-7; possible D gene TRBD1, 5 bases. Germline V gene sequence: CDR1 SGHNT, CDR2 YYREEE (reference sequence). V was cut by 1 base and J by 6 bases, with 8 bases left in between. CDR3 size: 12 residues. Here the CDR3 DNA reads TGTGCCAGCAGCTTGCAGGGTGGCGAGCAGTACTTC. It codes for CASSLQGGEQYF.

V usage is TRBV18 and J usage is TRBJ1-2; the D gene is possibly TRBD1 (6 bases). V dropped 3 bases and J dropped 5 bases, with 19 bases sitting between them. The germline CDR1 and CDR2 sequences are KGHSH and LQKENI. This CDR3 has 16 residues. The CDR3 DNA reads TGTGCCAGCTCACCGCCAGGGGACCCTCAAGGATATGGCTACACCTTC. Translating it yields CASSPPGDPQGYGYTF. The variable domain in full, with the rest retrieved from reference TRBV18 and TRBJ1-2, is NAGVMQNPRHLVRRRGQEARLRCSPMKGHSHVYWYRQLPEEGLKFMVYLQKENIIDESGMPKERFSAEFPKEGPSILRIQQVVRGDSAAYFCASSPPGDPQGYGYTFGSGTRLTVV.

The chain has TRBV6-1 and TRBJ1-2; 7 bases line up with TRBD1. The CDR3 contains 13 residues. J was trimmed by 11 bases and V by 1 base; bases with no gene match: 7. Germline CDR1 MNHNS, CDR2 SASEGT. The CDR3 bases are TGTGCCAGCAGTGAAGAGGGGGCGTGGGGGTACACCTTC. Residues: CASSEEGAWGYTF.

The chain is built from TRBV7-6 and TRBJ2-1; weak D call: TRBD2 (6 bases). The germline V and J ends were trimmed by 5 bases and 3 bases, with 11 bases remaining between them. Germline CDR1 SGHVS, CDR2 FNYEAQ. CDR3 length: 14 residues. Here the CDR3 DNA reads TGTGCCAGCAGCAGGGGAGGAAGCTACAATGAGCAGTTCTTC. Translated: CASSRGGSYNEQFF.

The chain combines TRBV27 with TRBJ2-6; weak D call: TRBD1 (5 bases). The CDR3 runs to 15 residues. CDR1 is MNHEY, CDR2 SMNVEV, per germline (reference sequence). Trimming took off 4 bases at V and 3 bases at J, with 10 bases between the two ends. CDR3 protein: CASSSPGFGANVLTF. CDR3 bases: TGTGCCAGCAGTTCCCCAGGGTTTGGGGCCAACGTCCTGACTTTC.

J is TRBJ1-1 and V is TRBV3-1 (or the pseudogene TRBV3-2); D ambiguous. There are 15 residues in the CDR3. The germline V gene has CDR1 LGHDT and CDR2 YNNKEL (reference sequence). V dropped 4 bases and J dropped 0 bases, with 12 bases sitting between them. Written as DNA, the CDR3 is TGTGCCAGCAGCCCCGGAACAGCAATGAACACTGAAGCTTTCTTT. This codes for CASSPGTAMNTEAFF.

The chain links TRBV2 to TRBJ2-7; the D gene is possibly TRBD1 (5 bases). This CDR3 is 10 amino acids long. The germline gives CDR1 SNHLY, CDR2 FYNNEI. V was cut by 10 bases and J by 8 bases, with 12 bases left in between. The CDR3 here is CAKARQKQYF. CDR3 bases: TGTGCCAAGGCTCGACAGAAGCAGTACTTC.